The sequence of this T cell receptor (beta chain) was determined in a study of neurological immune-mediated disorders. Study-level information: Among the 35 or so patients with multiple sclerosis, some 31 were relapsing-remitting, while 3 were secondary progressive.

This clonotype was seen repeatedly, ten times or more. This CDR3 is built from 12 residues. Germline V gene lookup returns CDR1 SGHRS and CDR2 YFSETQ. Deletions cut 0 bases from V and 10 bases from J, with 10 bases between. The authors made cDNA by 5'RACE with 10-nucleotide random UMIs. TCRdb independently ran MiXCR on the 5' RACE reads; one entry per CDR3 protein. This table has about 46,000 distinct CDR3 sequences, about 1.8% appearing once. The chain is built from TRBV5-1 and TRBJ2-5; D remains unclear. The source material was PBMCs. The receptor was derived from a woman aged 40 to 50 with multiple sclerosis. CDR3 DNA sequence: TGCGCCAGCAGCTTGGAAATTGGCGGCCAGTACTTC. The encoded protein is CASSLEIGGQYF.